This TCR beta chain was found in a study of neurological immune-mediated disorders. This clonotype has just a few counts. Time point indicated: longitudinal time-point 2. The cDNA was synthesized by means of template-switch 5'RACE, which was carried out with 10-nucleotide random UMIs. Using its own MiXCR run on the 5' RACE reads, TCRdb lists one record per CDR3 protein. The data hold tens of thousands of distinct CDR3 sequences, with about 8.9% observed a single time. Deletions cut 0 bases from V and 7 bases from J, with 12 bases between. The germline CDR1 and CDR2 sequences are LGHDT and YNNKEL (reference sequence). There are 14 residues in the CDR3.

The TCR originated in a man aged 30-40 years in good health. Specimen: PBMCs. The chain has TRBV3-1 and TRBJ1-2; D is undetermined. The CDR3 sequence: CASSQDQVGSGYTF. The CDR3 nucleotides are TGTGCCAGCAGCCAAGATCAAGTGGGAAGTGGCTACACCTTC.